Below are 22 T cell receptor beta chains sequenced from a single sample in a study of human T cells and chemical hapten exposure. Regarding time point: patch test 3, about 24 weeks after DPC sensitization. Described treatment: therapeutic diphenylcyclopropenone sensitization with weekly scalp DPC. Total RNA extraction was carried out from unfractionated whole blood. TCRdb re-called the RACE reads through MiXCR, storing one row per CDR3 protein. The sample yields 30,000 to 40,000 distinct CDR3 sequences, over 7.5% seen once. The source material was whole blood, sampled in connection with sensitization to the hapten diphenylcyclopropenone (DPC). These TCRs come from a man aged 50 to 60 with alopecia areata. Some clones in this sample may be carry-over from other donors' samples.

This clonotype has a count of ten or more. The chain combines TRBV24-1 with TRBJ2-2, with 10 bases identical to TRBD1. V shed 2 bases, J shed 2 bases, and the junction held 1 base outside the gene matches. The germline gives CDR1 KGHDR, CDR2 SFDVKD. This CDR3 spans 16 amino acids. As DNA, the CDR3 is TGTGCCACCAGTGATTGGGACAGGGGCAACACCGGGGAGCTGTTTTTT. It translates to CATSDWDRGNTGELFF.

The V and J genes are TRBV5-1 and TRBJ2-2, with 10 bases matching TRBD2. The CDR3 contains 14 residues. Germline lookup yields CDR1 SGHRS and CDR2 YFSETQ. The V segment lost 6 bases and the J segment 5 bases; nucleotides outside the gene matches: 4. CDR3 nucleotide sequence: TGCGCCAGCAACGAAGCGGGAGGGACCGGGGAGCTGTTTTTT. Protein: CASNEAGGTGELFF.

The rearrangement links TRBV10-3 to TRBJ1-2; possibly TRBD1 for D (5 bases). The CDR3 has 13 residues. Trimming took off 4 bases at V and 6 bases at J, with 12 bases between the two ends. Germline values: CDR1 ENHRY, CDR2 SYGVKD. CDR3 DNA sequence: TGTGCCATCAGTGCCCTTAAAGGGGATGGCTACACCTTC. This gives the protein CAISALKGDGYTF.

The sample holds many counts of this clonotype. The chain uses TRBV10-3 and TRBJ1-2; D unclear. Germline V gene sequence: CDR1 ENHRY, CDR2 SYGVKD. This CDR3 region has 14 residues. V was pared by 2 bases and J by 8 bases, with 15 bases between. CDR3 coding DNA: TGTGCCATCAGTGAGGGATCCTCGCTGGGAGGCTACACCTTC. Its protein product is CAISEGSSLGGYTF.

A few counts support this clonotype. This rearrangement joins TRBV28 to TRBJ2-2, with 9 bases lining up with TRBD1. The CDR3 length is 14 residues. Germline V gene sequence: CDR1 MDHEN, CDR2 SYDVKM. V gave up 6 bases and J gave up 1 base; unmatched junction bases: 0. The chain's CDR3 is CASRGQGNTGELFF. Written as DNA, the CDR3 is TGTGCCAGCAGGGGACAGGGGAACACCGGGGAGCTGTTTTTT.

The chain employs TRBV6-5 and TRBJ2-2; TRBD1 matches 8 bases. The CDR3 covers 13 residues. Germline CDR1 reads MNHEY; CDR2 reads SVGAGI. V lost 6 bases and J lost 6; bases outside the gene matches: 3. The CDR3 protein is CASSRGPAGELFF. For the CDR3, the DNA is TGTGCCAGCAGCAGGGGGCCGGCCGGGGAGCTGTTTTTT.

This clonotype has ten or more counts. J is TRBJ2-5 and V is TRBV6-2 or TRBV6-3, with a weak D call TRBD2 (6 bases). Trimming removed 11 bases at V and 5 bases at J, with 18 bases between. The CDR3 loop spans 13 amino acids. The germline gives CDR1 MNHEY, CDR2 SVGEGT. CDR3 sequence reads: CASMGGRGETQYF. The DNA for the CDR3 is TGTGCCTCCATGGGGGGAAGAGGCGAGACCCAGTACTTC.

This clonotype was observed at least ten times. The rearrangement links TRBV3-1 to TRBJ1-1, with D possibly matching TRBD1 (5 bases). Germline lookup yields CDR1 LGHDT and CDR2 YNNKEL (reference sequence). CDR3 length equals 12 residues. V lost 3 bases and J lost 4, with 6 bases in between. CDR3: CASSHGGTEAFF. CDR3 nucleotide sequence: TGTGCCAGCAGCCACGGGGGCACTGAAGCTTTCTTT.

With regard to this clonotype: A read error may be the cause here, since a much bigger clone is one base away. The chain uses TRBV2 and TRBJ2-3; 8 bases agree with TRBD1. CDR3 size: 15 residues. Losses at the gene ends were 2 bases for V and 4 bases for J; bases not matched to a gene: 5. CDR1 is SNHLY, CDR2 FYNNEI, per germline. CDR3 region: CASSETSRGPDTQYF. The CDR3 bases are TGTGCCAGCAGTGAAACTAGCAGGGGGCCAGATACGCAGTATTTT.

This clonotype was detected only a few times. The CDR3 reads CASSHPGTEAFF. The CDR3 bases are TGCGCCAGCAGCCACCCGGGCACTGAAGCTTTCTTT. The J gene is TRBJ1-1, the V gene TRBV4-1; D call uncertain. CDR1 and CDR2 (germline): MGHRA, YSYEKL. The CDR3 spans 12 residues. Between the trimmed V and J ends, which lost 3 bases and 4 bases, there was a span of 6 bases.

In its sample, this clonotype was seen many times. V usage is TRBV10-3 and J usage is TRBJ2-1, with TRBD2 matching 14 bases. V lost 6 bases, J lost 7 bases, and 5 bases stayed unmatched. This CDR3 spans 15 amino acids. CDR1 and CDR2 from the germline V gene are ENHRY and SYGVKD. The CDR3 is CAIRAGLAGENEQFF. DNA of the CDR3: TGTGCCATCAGAGCGGGACTAGCGGGAGAGAATGAGCAGTTCTTC.

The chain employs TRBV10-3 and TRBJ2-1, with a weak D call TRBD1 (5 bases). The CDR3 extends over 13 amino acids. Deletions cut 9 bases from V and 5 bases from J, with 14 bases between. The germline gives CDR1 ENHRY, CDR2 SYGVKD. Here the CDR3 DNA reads TGTGCCATTAAGAAGGGGCAGGACAATGAGCAGTTCTTC. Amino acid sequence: CAIKKGQDNEQFF.

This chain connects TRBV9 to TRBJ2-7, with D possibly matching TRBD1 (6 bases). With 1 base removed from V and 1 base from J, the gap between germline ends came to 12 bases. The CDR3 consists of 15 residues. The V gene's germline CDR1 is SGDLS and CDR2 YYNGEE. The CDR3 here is CASSVNTGFSYEQYF. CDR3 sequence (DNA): TGTGCCAGCAGCGTAAACACAGGGTTTTCCTACGAGCAGTACTTC.

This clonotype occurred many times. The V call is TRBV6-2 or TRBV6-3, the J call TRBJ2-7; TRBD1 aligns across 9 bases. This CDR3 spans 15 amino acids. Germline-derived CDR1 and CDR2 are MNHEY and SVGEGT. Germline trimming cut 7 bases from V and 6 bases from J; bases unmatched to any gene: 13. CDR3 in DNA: TGTGCCAGCATCCAGACAGCGACAGGGGGAAGCGAGCAGTACTTC. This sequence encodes CASIQTATGGSEQYF.

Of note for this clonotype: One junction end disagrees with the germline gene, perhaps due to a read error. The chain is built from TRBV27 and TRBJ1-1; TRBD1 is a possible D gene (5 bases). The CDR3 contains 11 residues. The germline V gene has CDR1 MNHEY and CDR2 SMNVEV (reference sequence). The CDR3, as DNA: TGTGCCAGCAGTTGGGACCCACCGACCCCCTTT. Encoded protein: CASSWDPPTPF.

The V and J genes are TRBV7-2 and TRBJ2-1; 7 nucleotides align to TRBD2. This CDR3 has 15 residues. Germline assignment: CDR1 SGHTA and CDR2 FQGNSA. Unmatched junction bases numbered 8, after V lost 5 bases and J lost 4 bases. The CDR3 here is CASSQRAGVYNEQFF. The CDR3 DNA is TGTGCCAGCAGCCAGCGGGCGGGAGTTTACAATGAGCAGTTCTTC.

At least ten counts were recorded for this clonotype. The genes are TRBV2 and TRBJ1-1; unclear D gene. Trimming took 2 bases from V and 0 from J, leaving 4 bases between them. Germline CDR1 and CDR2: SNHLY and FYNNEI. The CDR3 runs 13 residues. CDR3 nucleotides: TGTGCCAGCAGTGAAATGGTGAACACTGAAGCTTTCTTT. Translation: CASSEMVNTEAFF.

The CDR3 reads CATSTGQLLNEQFF. The CDR3, as DNA: TGTGCCACCAGTACAGGGCAGCTTCTGAATGAGCAGTTCTTC. The V and J genes are TRBV24-1 and TRBJ2-1; the D gene is possibly TRBD1 (6 bases). Trimming left V 6 bases short and J 7 bases short, with 15 bases between. Germline V gene sequence: CDR1 KGHDR, CDR2 SFDVKD. CDR3 length: 14 amino acids.

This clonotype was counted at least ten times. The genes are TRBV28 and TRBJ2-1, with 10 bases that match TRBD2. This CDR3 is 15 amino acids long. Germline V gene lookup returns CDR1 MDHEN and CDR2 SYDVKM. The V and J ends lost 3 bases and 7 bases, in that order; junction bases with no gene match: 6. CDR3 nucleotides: TGTGCCAGCAGTTTGACTAGCGGGTCAACTAATGAGCAGTTCTTC. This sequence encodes CASSLTSGSTNEQFF.

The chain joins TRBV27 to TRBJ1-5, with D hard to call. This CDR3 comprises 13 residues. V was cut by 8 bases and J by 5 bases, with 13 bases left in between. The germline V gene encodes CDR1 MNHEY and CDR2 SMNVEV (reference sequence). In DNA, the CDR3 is TGTGCCAGCGCCCGCAGTGGAGATCAGCCCCAGCATTTT. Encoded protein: CASARSGDQPQHF.

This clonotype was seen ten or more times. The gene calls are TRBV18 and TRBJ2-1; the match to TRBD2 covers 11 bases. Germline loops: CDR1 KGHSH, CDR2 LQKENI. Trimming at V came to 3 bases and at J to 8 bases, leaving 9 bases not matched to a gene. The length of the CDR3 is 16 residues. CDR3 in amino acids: CASSPFTSGRGDEQFF. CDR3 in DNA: TGTGCCAGCTCACCGTTTACTAGCGGGAGAGGCGATGAGCAGTTCTTC.

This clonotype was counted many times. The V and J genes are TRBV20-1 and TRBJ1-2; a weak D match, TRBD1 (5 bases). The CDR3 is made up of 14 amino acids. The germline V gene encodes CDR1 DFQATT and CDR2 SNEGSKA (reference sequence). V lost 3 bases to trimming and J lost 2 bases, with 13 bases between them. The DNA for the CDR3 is TGCAGTGCTAGCTCCCAGGGACCGAACTATGGCTACACCTTC. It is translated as CSASSQGPNYGYTF.